The T cell receptor beta chain described here comes from a study of neoadjuvant anti-PD-1 for oral cavity cancer. On this clone itself: Its matching antigen is unknown.

Germline-derived CDR1 and CDR2 are MGHRA and YSYEKL. The CDR3 length is 15 residues. V gave up 0 bases and J gave up 4 bases, with 12 bases separating them. Findings and limits, study-wide: Non-responders to neoadjuvant nivolumab had significantly more clonal PBMC T cells than responders.

Time point reported: after neoadjuvant nivolumab, at surgical resection. Assay used: immunoSEQ multiplex PCR; TCRdb lists only in-frame clones, some missing. The table lists about 9,800 clones, roughly 62% of them singletons, with roughly 4.2% in the top ten. This sequence joins TRBV4-1 and TRBJ2-5; D may be TRBD2 (6 bases). The origin of this receptor is a person aged 35 to 85 with oral cavity squamous cell carcinoma. Sequences were derived from PBMCs, sampled after nivolumab (anti-PD-1) treatment. CDR3 bases: TGCGCCAGCAGCCAAGATGGGGCGGGAACAGAGACCCAGTACTTC. It translates to CASSQDGAGTETQYF.